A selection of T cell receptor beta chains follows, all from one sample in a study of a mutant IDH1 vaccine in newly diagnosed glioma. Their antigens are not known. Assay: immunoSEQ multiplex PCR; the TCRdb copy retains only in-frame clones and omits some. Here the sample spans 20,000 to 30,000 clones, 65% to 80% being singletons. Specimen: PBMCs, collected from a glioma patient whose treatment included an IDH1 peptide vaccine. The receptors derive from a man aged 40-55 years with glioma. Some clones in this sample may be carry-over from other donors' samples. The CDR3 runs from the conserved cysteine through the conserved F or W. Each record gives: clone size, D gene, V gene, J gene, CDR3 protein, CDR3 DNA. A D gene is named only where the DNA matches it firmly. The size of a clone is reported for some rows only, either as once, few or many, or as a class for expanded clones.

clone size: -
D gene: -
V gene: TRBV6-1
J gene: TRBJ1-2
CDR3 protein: CASSFGTGNPYGYTF
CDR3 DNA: TGTGCCAGCAGCTTCGGTACAGGGAACCCCTATGGCTACACCTTC

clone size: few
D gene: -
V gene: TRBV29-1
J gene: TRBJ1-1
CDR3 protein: CSVGGLSTEAFF
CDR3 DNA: TGCAGCGTTGGCGGGCTGAGCACTGAAGCTTTCTTT

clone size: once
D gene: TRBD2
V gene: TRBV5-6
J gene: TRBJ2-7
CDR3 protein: CASSRGRAYEQYF
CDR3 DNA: TGTGCCAGCAGCCGCGGGAGGGCCTACGAGCAGTACTTC

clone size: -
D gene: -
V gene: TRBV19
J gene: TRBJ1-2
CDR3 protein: CASSKSPGHGAYGYTF
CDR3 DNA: TGTGCCAGTAGTAAATCTCCGGGACATGGGGCCTATGGCTACACCTTC

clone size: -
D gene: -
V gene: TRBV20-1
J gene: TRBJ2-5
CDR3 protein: CSATPAETQYF
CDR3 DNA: TGCAGTGCTACCCCGGCGGAGACCCAGTACTTC

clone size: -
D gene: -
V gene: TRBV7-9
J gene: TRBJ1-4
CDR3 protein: CASSFRRGINEKLFF
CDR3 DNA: TGTGCCAGCAGCTTCCGTAGGGGGATTAATGAAAAACTGTTTTTT

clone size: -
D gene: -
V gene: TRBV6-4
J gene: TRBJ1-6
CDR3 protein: CASSDSSGPNSPLHF
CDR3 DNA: TGTGCCAGCAGTGACTCGAGCGGGCCTAATTCACCCCTCCACTTT

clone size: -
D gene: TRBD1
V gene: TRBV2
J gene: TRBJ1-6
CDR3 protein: CASGPNRDRNSPLHF
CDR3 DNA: TGTGCCAGCGGCCCGAACCGGGACAGAAATTCACCCCTCCACTTT

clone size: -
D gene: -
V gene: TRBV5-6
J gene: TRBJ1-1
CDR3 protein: CASSLLGALEAFF
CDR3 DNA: TGTGCCAGCAGCTTGCTTGGTGCCCTTGAAGCTTTCTTT

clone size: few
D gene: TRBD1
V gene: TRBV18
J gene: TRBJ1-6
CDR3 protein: CASSRTGESSYNSPLHF
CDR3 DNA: TGTGCCAGCTCACGAACAGGGGAAAGCTCCTATAATTCACCCCTCCACTTT

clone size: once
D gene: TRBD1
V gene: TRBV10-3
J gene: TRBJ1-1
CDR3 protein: CAIRGQGAMNTEAFF
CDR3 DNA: TGTGCCATCAGGGGACAGGGGGCCATGAACACTGAAGCTTTCTTT

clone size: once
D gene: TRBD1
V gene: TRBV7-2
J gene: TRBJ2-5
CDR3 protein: CASSKDRTSLGDTQYF
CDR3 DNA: TGTGCCAGCAGCAAGGACAGGACCAGCTTAGGTGATACCCAGTACTTC

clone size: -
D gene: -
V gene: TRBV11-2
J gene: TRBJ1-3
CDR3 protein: CASSYDRSSGNTIYF
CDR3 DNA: TGTGCCAGCAGCTATGACAGGAGCTCTGGAAACACCATATATTTT

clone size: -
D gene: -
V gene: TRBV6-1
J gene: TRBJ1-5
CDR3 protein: CASSEAIYQDGGLNQPQHF
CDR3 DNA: TGTGCCAGCAGTGAAGCGATATACCAAGACGGGGGCTTAAATCAGCCCCAGCATTTT

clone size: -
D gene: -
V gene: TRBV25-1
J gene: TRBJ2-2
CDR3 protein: CASSGGLGGGELFF
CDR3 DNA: TGTGCCAGCAGTGGGGGCCTCGGAGGGGGGGAGCTGTTTTTT

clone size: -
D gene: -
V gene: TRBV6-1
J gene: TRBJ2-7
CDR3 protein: CASSAAPSSYEQYF
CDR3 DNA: TGTGCCAGCAGTGCGGCCCCTAGCTCCTACGAGCAGTACTTC

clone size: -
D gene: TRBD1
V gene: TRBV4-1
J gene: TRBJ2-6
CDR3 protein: CASRRTGISGANVLTF
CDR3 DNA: TGCGCCAGCAGGCGGACAGGGATCTCTGGGGCCAACGTCCTGACTTTC

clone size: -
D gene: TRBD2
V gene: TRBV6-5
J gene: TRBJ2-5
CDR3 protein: CASSYLGSGGETQYF
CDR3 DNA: TGTGCCAGCAGTTACTTAGGCAGCGGGGGAGAGACCCAGTACTTC

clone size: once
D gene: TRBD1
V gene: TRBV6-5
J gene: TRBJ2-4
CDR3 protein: CASSYGDRDPNIQYF
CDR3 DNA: TGTGCCAGCAGTTACGGTGACAGGGATCCGAACATTCAGTACTTC

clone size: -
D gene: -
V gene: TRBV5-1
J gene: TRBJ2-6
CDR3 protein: CASSDTGSGANVLTF
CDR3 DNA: TGCGCCAGCAGCGACACAGGCTCTGGGGCCAACGTCCTGACTTTC

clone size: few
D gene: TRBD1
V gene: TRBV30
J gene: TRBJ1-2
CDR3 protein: CAWSVDKGAGGYTF
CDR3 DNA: TGTGCCTGGAGTGTAGATAAGGGGGCCGGTGGCTACACCTTC

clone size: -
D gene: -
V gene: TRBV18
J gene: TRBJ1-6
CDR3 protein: CASSPAGGTPYNSPLHF
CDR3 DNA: TGTGCCAGCTCACCAGCGGGGGGAACACCCTATAATTCACCCCTCCACTTT

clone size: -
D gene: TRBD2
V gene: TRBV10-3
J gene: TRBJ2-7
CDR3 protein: CATRISGGSIYEQYF
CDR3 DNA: TGTGCCACCCGGATTAGCGGGGGGTCTATCTACGAGCAGTACTTC

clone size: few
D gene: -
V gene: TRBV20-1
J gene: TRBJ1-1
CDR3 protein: CSARFTEAFF
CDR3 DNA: TGCAGTGCTAGATTCACTGAAGCTTTCTTT

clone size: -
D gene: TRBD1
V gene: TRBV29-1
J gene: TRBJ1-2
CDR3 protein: CSVEGTGTANYGYTF
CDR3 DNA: TGCAGCGTTGAGGGGACCGGGACAGCGAACTATGGCTACACCTTC

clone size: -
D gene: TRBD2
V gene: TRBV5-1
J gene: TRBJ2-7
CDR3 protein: CASSYSGSRSYEQYF
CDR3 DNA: TGCGCCAGCAGCTATAGCGGGAGCCGCTCCTACGAGCAGTACTTC

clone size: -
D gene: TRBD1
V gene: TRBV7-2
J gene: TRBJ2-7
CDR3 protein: CASSLTSTGRRYEQYF
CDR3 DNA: TGTGCCAGCAGCTTGACGTCGACAGGGAGAAGGTACGAGCAGTACTTC

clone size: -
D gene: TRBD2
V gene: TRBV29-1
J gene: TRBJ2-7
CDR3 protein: CSVERQGLAEQYF
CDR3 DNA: TGCAGCGTTGAACGGCAGGGACTAGCCGAGCAGTACTTC

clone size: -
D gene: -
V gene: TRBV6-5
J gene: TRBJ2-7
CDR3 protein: CASRPTTSYEQYF
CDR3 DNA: TGTGCCAGCAGACCCACAACTTCCTACGAGCAGTACTTC

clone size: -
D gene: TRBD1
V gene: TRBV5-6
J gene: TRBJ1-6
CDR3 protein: CASTYGQGSYNSPLHF
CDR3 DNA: TGTGCCAGCACCTATGGACAGGGGTCCTATAATTCACCCCTCCACTTT

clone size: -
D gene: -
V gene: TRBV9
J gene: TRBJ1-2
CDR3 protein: CASSGHMGPLTNYGYTF
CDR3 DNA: TGTGCCAGCAGCGGCCACATGGGCCCCCTAACTAACTATGGCTACACCTTC

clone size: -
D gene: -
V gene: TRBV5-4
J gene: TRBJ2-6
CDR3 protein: CASSLTGANVLTF
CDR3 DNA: TGTGCCAGCAGCTTGACTGGGGCCAACGTCCTGACTTTC

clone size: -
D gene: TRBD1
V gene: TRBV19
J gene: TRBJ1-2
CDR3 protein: CASSINPDRGYGYTF
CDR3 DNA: TGTGCCAGTAGTATTAACCCAGACAGGGGCTATGGCTACACCTTC

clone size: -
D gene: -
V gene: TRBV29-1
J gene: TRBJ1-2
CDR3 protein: CSVESLRSSNYGYTF
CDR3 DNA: TGCAGCGTTGAATCCCTGCGGAGTTCTAACTATGGCTACACCTTC

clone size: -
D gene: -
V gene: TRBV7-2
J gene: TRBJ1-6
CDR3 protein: CASSLGSRPSSYNSPLHF
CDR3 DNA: TGTGCCAGCAGCCTGGGGTCCAGGCCGAGCTCCTATAATTCACCCCTCCACTTT

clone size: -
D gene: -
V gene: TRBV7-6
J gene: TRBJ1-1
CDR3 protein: CASSFEGRDTEAFF
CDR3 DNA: TGTGCCAGCAGCTTCGAAGGGAGGGACACTGAAGCTTTCTTT

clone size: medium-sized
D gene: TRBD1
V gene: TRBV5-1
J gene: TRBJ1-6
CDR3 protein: CASSLRQGIGSPLHF
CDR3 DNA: TGCGCCAGCAGCCTGCGACAGGGGATAGGGTCACCCCTCCACTTT

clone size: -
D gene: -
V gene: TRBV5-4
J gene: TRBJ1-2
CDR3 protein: CASSLALTRQRNYGYTF
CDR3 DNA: TGTGCCAGCAGCTTGGCGTTAACCCGGCAGAGGAACTATGGCTACACCTTC

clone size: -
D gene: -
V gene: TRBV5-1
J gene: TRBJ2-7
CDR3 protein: CASSRDRQFLNEQYF
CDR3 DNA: TGCGCCAGCAGCCGAGACAGACAATTCCTGAACGAGCAGTACTTC

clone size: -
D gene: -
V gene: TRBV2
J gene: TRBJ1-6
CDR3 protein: CASSAGVSNSPLHF
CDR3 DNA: TGTGCCAGCAGTGCAGGGGTATCGAATTCACCCCTCCACTTT

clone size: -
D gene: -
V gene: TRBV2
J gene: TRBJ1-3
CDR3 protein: CARKHRDSGNTIYF
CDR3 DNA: TGTGCCAGGAAACACAGAGACTCTGGAAACACCATATATTTT

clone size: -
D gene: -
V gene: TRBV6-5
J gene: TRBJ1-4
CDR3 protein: CASSPLGGSTVFF
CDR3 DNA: TGTGCCAGCAGTCCCCTTGGGGGTTCAACAGTGTTTTTT

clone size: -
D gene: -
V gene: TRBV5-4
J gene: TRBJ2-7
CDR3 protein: CASSLKSSANYEQYF
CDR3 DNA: TGTGCCAGCAGCTTGAAGTCTTCGGCAAATTACGAGCAGTACTTC

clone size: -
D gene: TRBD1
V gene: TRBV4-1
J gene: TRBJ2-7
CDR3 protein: CASSHPGQARPYF
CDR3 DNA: TGCGCCAGCAGCCACCCCGGACAGGCGCGCCCGTACTTC

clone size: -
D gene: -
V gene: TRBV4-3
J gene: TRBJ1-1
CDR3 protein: CASSQDQVGSQEAFF
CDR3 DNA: TGCGCCAGCAGCCAAGACCAGGTGGGGAGCCAAGAAGCTTTCTTT

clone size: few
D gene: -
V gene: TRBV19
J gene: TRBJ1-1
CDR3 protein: CASSLDRSEAFF
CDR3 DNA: TGTGCCAGTAGTCTGGACAGATCAGAAGCTTTCTTT

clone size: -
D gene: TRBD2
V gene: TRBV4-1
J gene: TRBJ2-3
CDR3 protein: CASSQSPGLAVTSTDTQYF
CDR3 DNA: TGCGCCAGCAGCCAAAGCCCGGGACTAGCGGTTACTAGCACAGATACGCAGTATTTT

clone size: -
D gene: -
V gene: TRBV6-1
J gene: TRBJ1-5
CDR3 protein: CASRASRDQPQHF
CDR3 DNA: TGTGCCAGCAGAGCGTCCAGGGATCAGCCCCAGCATTTT

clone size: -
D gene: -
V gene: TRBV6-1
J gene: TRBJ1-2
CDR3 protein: CASSEEPRSYGYTF
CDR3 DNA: TGTGCCAGCAGTGAAGAGCCCCGGTCCTATGGCTACACCTTC

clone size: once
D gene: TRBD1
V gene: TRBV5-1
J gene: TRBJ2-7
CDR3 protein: CASSLGQGDREQYF
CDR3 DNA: TGCGCCAGCAGCCTCGGACAGGGGGATAGGGAGCAGTACTTC